A single sample gave rise to the 30 T cell receptor beta chains below, sequenced in a study of blood T cells in healthy people across ages. A second roughly 6 to 11 cycle PCR used barcoded and J-beta primers. A single record per CDR3 protein comes from TCRdb applying MiXCR to the 5' RACE reads. The sample yields 500,000 to 700,000 distinct CDR3 sequences, approximately 30% seen once. The sequenced material came from blood. These receptors originate from a woman aged 80 or older in good health.

This clonotype occurred many times. A read error is possible here, since a much larger clone lies one base away. This sequence joins TRBV2 and TRBJ2-1, with TRBD1 matching 12 bases. Looked up from germline, CDR1 is SNHLY and CDR2 is FYNNEI. The CDR3 is 15 amino acids. With V trimmed by 2 bases and J by 8 bases, 4 bases remained unmatched. CDR3 sequence (DNA): TGTGCCAGCAGTGAACGGGACAGGGGGCGGGATGAGCAGTTCTTC. It translates to CASSERDRGRDEQFF.

As regards this clonotype: This clone may be a read error of a much larger clone one base away. The CDR3 here is CTTFSTEVFF. CDR3 sequence (DNA): TGCACCACTTTTAGCACTGAAGTTTTCTTT. This sequence joins TRBV29-1 and TRBJ1-1, with D hard to call. Germline CDR1 and CDR2: SQVTM and ANQGSEA. The CDR3 runs 10 residues.

With regard to this clonotype: One end of the junction fails to match germline, which may point to a read error. The V and J genes are TRBV2 and TRBJ1-2; D may be TRBD1 (5 bases). This CDR3 is 13 amino acids long. Germline CDR1 SNHLY, CDR2 FYNNEI. The CDR3 here is CTSSFSPRGGYTF. The CDR3 nucleotides are TGTACCAGCAGCTTTTCACCGAGGGGTGGCTACACCTTC.

As concerns this clonotype: Being one base from a much bigger clone, this may be a read error. The chain combines TRBV28 with TRBJ1-1, with D tentatively TRBD1 (5 bases). This CDR3 comprises 14 residues. Germline loops: CDR1 MDHEN, CDR2 SYDVKM. CDR3 sequence (DNA): TGTGCCAGTATTCGGGGGGATCACAACACTGATGCTTTCTTT. Translated, it gives CASIRGDHNTDAFF.

This clonotype has a count of ten or more. J is TRBJ2-3 and V is TRBV10-2; 9 bases match TRBD2. The germline gives CDR1 WSHSY, CDR2 SAAADI. This CDR3 comprises 13 residues. V gave up 11 bases and J gave up 5 bases; unmatched junction bases: 8. The CDR3 sequence is CAARGGGEDTQYF. The CDR3 nucleotides are TGCGCCGCTAGGGGCGGGGGGGAAGATACGCAGTATTTT.

This clonotype was seen many times. This chain joins TRBV20-1 and TRBJ1-2, with 9 bases fitting TRBD1. Germline V gene lookup returns CDR1 DFQATT and CDR2 SNEGSKA (reference sequence). The ends lost 3 bases at V and 4 bases at J; junction bases unmatched: 6. The CDR3 extends over 14 amino acids. This CDR3 is CSARLGQGSYGYTF. The CDR3 DNA sequence: TGCAGTGCTAGGCTAGGACAGGGGAGCTATGGCTACACCTTC.

Many counts were recorded for this clonotype. The rearrangement joins TRBV5-1 to TRBJ2-5; TRBD2 aligns across 9 bases. Germline V CDR1 and CDR2: SGHRS, YFSETQ. The V and J ends lost 4 bases and 2 bases, in that order; junction bases with no gene match: 6. The CDR3 extends over 15 amino acids. The CDR3 nucleotides read TGCGCCAGCAGCACCCGTGCGGGGGGGCAAGAGACCCAGTACTTC. This encodes CASSTRAGGQETQYF.

J is TRBJ1-4 and V is TRBV29-1, with D maybe TRBD1 (5 bases). The CDR3 runs 14 residues. Germline CDR1 SQVTM, CDR2 ANQGSEA. V shed 6 bases and J shed 1 base, with 12 bases lying between them. The chain's CDR3 is CSVSQRGTNEKLFF. The CDR3 DNA reads as TGCAGCGTCTCCCAAAGGGGAACTAATGAAAAACTGTTTTTT.

Comment on this clonotype: A much more abundant neighbour one base away suggests this may be a read error. The V and J genes are TRBV24-1 and TRBJ2-1; the match to TRBD1 covers 12 bases. CDR1 and CDR2 from the germline V gene are KGHDR and SFDVKD. The length of the CDR3 is 14 residues. J lost 5 bases, V lost 7 bases, and 2 bases had no gene match. The CDR3 sequence is CATRGQGAHNEQFF. The CDR3 DNA reads TGTGCCACCAGGGGACAGGGGGCCCACAATGAGCAGTTCTTC.

This clonotype was seen once. The junction does not match germline at one end; this may be a read error. J is TRBJ1-2 and V is TRBV29-1; tentatively, D is TRBD1 (6 bases). The CDR3 extends over 12 amino acids. CDR1 SQVTM and CDR2 ANQGSEA come from the germline V gene. For the CDR3, the DNA is TGCAGCGGTGAAGGGACAATTGGGGGCTACACCTTC. Translation gives CSGEGTIGGYTF. Using reference TRBV29-1 and TRBJ1-2 for the parts outside the CDR3, the full variable domain is SAVISQKPSRDICQRGTSLTIQCQVDSQVTMMFWYRQQPGQSLTLIATANQGSEATYESGFVIDKFPISRPNLTFSTLTVSNMSPEDSSIYLCSGEGTIGGYTFGSGTRLTVV.

This clonotype was observed a few times. The rearrangement joins TRBV2 to TRBJ1-1; D is unresolved. The CDR3 is made up of 15 amino acids. V lost 0 bases and J 0 bases, leaving 8 bases between the germline ends. Germline V CDR1 and CDR2: SNHLY, FYNNEI. The chain's CDR3 is CASSEAERMNTEAFF. CDR3 bases: TGTGCCAGCAGTGAAGCGGAACGGATGAACACTGAAGCTTTCTTT.

This clonotype was recorded a few times. This chain joins TRBV20-1 and TRBJ1-5; the D is unclear. CDR1 is DFQATT, CDR2 SNEGSKA, per germline (reference sequence). With 0 bases removed from V and 4 bases from J, the gap between germline ends came to 13 bases. CDR3 length equals 15 residues. In nucleotides, the CDR3 is TGCAGTGCTAGAGATCCTGGCAAGATAAATCAGCCCCAGCATTTT. The encoded protein is CSARDPGKINQPQHF.

The chain carries TRBV20-1 and TRBJ2-3, with 13 bases fitting TRBD2. The V segment lost 4 bases and the J segment 3 bases; nucleotides outside the gene matches: 7. Germline loops: CDR1 DFQATT, CDR2 SNEGSKA (reference sequence). This CDR3 contains 16 residues. Here the CDR3 DNA reads TGCAGTGCTACTAATCCGGGACTAGCGGGAACAGATACGCAGTATTTT. It translates to CSATNPGLAGTDTQYF.

This clonotype has ten or more counts. The genes are TRBV6-2 or TRBV6-3 and TRBJ2-5; possible D gene TRBD2, 6 bases. V was pared by 5 bases and J by 5 bases, with 15 bases between. This CDR3 is 14 amino acids long. Germline values: CDR1 MNHEY, CDR2 SVGEGT. CDR3 DNA sequence: TGTGCCAGCAGTAAACTAGCATGGAAGGAGACCCAGTACTTC. Encoded protein: CASSKLAWKETQYF.

The chain has TRBV29-1 and TRBJ1-2, with 7 bases aligning to TRBD1. This CDR3 has 13 amino acids. The junction had 6 bases not matched to a gene; V was cut back by 6 bases and J by 2 bases. Germline loops: CDR1 SQVTM, CDR2 ANQGSEA. Here the CDR3 DNA reads TGCAGCGTCAGGGGGGGTTCAAACTATGGCTACACCTTC. Protein product: CSVRGGSNYGYTF.

There are many counts of this clonotype. This chain links TRBV20-1 with TRBJ2-7, with TRBD2 identical over 14 bases. The CDR3 totals 14 residues. V lost 6 bases to trimming and J lost 4 bases; unmatched junction nucleotides: 5. Per germline, CDR1 DFQATT and CDR2 SNEGSKA (reference sequence). CDR3 residues: CSAMTSGGAYEQYF. The DNA of the CDR3 is TGCAGTGCCATGACTAGCGGGGGGGCGTACGAGCAGTACTTC.

Many counts were recorded for this clonotype. Its ends do not fully match the called genes, so a read error is possible. The rearrangement joins TRBV12-3 or TRBV12-4 to TRBJ2-3; D unresolved. The CDR3 is 14 residues long. The CDR3 bases are TGTGCCAGCAGCTTAGCTCTGTCCACAGATACGCAGTATTTT. Residues: CASSLALSTDTQYF.

Of note for this clonotype: Mismatch with germline at one junction end may stem from a read error. This sequence joins TRBV5-6 and TRBJ1-6; D gene ambiguous. The CDR3 loop spans 16 amino acids. Germline CDR1 and CDR2: SGHDT and YYEEEE. CDR3 loop: CASSWLPDNYNSPPHF. CDR3 DNA: TGTGCCAGCAGCTGGCTCCCAGATAACTATAATTCACCCCCCCACTTT.

The rearrangement joins TRBV20-1 to TRBJ2-1; 7 bases are shared with TRBD1. The CDR3 runs to 14 residues. Germline V gives CDR1 DFQATT, CDR2 SNEGSKA (reference sequence). V shed 6 bases and J 3 bases; nucleotides not matched to a gene: 8. For the CDR3, the DNA is TGCAGTGCACTCCTGGGACAGATCTACAATGAGCAGTTCTTC. Its translation: CSALLGQIYNEQFF.

This clonotype was counted many times. J is TRBJ1-2 and V is TRBV5-1; the match to TRBD1 covers 8 bases. Trimming at V came to 0 bases and at J to 4 bases, leaving 8 bases not matched to a gene. The CDR3 loop spans 16 amino acids. Looked up from germline, CDR1 is SGHRS and CDR2 is YFSETQ. The CDR3: CASSLGPGQGGYGYTF. CDR3 in DNA: TGCGCCAGCAGCTTGGGACCAGGACAGGGTGGCTATGGCTACACCTTC.

Here the CDR3 DNA reads TGCGCCAGCAGCTTGGGACAGCTAAACTACAGTGAGCAGTACTTC. It codes for CASSLGQLNYSEQYF. The chain links TRBV5-1 to TRBJ2-4; tentatively, D is TRBD1 (5 bases). In germline, CDR1 is SGHRS, CDR2 YFSETQ. CDR3 length: 15 amino acids. Trimming cost V 0 bases and J 13 bases, with 20 bases left between them. The full variable domain, with the rest looked up from reference TRBV5-1 and TRBJ2-4, is KAGVTQTPRYLIKTRGQQVTLSCSPISGHRSVSWYQQTPGQGLQFLFEYFSETQRNKGNFPGRFSGRQFSNSRSEMNVSTLELGDSALYLCASSLGQLNYSEQYFGAGTRLSVL.

This clonotype has a count of ten or more. This chain uses TRBV29-1 with TRBJ2-1; tentatively, D is TRBD2 (6 bases). The V gene's germline CDR1 is SQVTM and CDR2 ANQGSEA. The CDR3 length is 12 residues. V was clipped by 7 bases and J by 5 bases, with 12 bases between them. CDR3 region: CSGGERNNEQFF. The DNA of the CDR3 is TGCAGCGGGGGGGAGCGGAACAATGAGCAGTTCTTC.

The chain uses TRBV6-5 and TRBJ1-1, with D maybe TRBD1 (5 bases). The CDR3 is 13 residues long. The V gene lost 2 bases and the J gene lost 11 bases, with 15 bases spanning the gap. The germline CDR1 and CDR2 sequences are MNHEY and SVGAGI. CDR3 sequence: CASSYTQGQGAFF. For the CDR3, the DNA is TGTGCCAGCAGTTACACCCAGGGCCAAGGGGCTTTCTTT.

Remarks on this clonotype: A much bigger clone sits one base away, suggesting this may be a read error. The chain links TRBV19 to TRBJ2-1; D assignment may be TRBD1 or TRBD2 (5 bases each). This CDR3 region has 17 residues. Per germline, CDR1 LNHDA and CDR2 SQIVND (reference sequence). DNA of the CDR3: TGTGCCAGTAGTATACGAGGGGTAAAACGCATAAACAATGGGCAGTTCTTC. This codes for CASSIRGVKRINNGQFF.

Details on this clonotype: Possible read error: a much larger clone is one base away. The chain is built from TRBV18 and TRBJ2-7; 8 bases are shared with TRBD2. Germline lookup yields CDR1 KGHSH and CDR2 LQKENI. CDR3 size: 14 residues. Losses at the gene ends were 4 bases for V and 3 bases for J; bases not matched to a gene: 5. The CDR3 here is CASSLTGRGYEQYF. CDR3 DNA: TGTGCCAGCTCACTTACCGGGAGGGGCTACGAGCAGTACTTC.

CDR3 coding DNA: TGCGCCAGCAGGGAGAGAATCATGAACACTGAAGCTTTCTTT. Its protein product is CASRERIMNTEAFF. The chain is built from TRBV5-1 and TRBJ1-1; D call uncertain. The CDR3 has 14 residues. The V gene lost 5 bases and the J gene lost 0 bases, with 11 bases spanning the gap. The germline V gene encodes CDR1 SGHRS and CDR2 YFSETQ.

There are a few counts of this clonotype. A junction end diverges from the germline sequence, so it may reflect a read error. The CDR3 protein is CAGSARTGGVYGYTF. The DNA of the CDR3 is TGTGCCGGCAGCGCCCGGACAGGGGGTGTTTATGGCTACACCTTC. The chain has TRBV11-1 and TRBJ1-2, with 10 nucleotides matching TRBD1. Germline V gene data show CDR1 as SGHAT and CDR2 as FQDESV (reference sequence). There are 15 residues in the CDR3.

This clonotype turned up a few times. The CDR3 bases are TGTGCCAGCAGCCAATGGGCTAGCGGGGGGTCCGGAGATACGCAGTATTTT. This gives the protein CASSQWASGGSGDTQYF. V and J are TRBV3-1 and TRBJ2-3; 11 bases align to TRBD2. The CDR3 consists of 17 residues. The germline gives CDR1 LGHDT, CDR2 YNNKEL (reference sequence). V was pared by 2 bases and J by 5 bases, with 9 bases of the junction left unmatched.

This clonotype was counted at least ten times. At one end the junction does not follow the germline gene, possibly because of a read error. CDR3 sequence reads: CTSRGSGGDYEQYF. Written as DNA, the CDR3 is TGTACCAGCCGGGGAAGCGGGGGAGACTACGAGCAGTACTTC. The J gene is TRBJ2-7, the V gene TRBV6-5, with 8 bases aligning to TRBD2. The CDR3 extends over 14 amino acids. Germline CDR1 and CDR2: MNHEY and SVGAGI.

The CDR3 DNA follows: TGTGCCAGCAGCTATTGGACAGGGGGTATGGACGAGCAGTACTTC. Residues: CASSYWTGGMDEQYF. The chain combines TRBV7-9 with TRBJ2-5; TRBD1 matches at 10 bases. The DNA end is more similar to TRBJ2-7, so the J call may be wrong. The CDR3 contains 15 residues. Germline assignment: CDR1 SEHNR and CDR2 FQNEAQ (reference sequence).